The 10 T cell receptor beta chains below come from one sample, sequenced in a study of T cell responses to AZD1222 COVID-19 vaccine. Sequencing was performed with immunoSEQ multiplex PCR; in TCRdb, only in-frame clones are kept and a portion is missing. The data contain fewer than 300,000 clones, 85% to 95% of them singletons. Source: peripheral blood, taken on day 0 of AZD1222 vaccination. These receptors originate from an adult in good health.

V is TRBV24-1 and J is TRBJ1-4; tentative D call: TRBD1 (5 bases). Trimming cost V 4 bases and J 5 bases, with 13 bases left between them. Germline V lookup: CDR1 KGHDR, CDR2 SFDVKD. The CDR3 totals 15 residues. CDR3 sequence (DNA): TGTGCCACCAGTGAGCCACATGAGGGGAATGAAAAACTGTTTTTT. It encodes CATSEPHEGNEKLFF.

V usage is TRBV27 and J usage is TRBJ2-7; possible D gene TRBD2, 5 bases. Looked up from germline, CDR1 is MNHEY and CDR2 is SMNVEV (reference sequence). The CDR3 consists of 15 residues. Trimming removed 3 bases from V and 1 base from J, with 13 bases in between. CDR3 DNA: TGTGCCAGCAGTTTGGAGCGGCGGCCATCCTACGAGCAGTACTTC. Protein product: CASSLERRPSYEQYF.

This sequence joins TRBV6-6 and TRBJ1-1; D is possibly TRBD1 (6 bases). Trimming took off 2 bases at V and 11 bases at J, with 15 bases between the two ends. The length of the CDR3 is 13 residues. Germline-derived CDR1 and CDR2 are MNHNY and SVGAGI (reference sequence). For the CDR3, the DNA is TGTGCCAGCAGTTACGCTAATACAGGGCTGGCTTTCTTT. Translation gives CASSYANTGLAFF.

This chain joins TRBV28 and TRBJ2-6, with D tentatively TRBD2 (5 bases). CDR3 length: 14 amino acids. CDR1 MDHEN and CDR2 SYDVKM come from the germline V gene. V dropped 10 bases and J dropped 0 bases, with 10 bases sitting between them. This CDR3 is CAIQRGSGANVLTF. DNA of the CDR3: TGTGCCATCCAACGGGGCTCTGGGGCCAACGTCCTGACTTTC.

The chain joins TRBV5-1 to TRBJ1-4; 8 bases map to TRBD1. Germline values: CDR1 SGHRS, CDR2 YFSETQ. The CDR3 totals 15 residues. With V trimmed by 3 bases and J by 0 bases, 1 base remained unmatched. The CDR3 sequence is CASSSQGATNEKLFF. The CDR3 DNA sequence: TGCGCCAGCAGCTCACAGGGGGCAACTAATGAAAAACTGTTTTTT.

The rearrangement joins TRBV5-1 to TRBJ2-5, with 8 nucleotides matching TRBD1. This CDR3 is 17 amino acids long. Germline-derived CDR1 and CDR2 are SGHRS and YFSETQ. V trimming: 0 bases; J trimming: 5 bases; junction bases outside the gene matches: 12. The CDR3 coding sequence is TGCGCCAGCAGCTTGGCCGACCGGACAGGGCGTAGCGAGACCCAGTACTTC. Translating gives CASSLADRTGRSETQYF.

This clone is a singleton in its sample. The rearrangement joins TRBV10-3 to TRBJ2-5, with D tentatively TRBD1 (6 bases). This CDR3 contains 12 residues. Between the trimmed V and J ends, which lost 10 bases and 2 bases, there was a span of 11 bases. Per germline, CDR1 ENHRY and CDR2 SYGVKD. The chain's CDR3 is CATRDNQETQYF. The CDR3 nucleotides are TGTGCCACCCGGGACAATCAAGAGACCCAGTACTTC.

This sequence joins TRBV3-1 (or the pseudogene TRBV3-2) and TRBJ2-3; TRBD1 agrees at 7 bases. Losses at the gene ends were 3 bases for V and 4 bases for J; bases not matched to a gene: 1. The V gene's germline CDR1 is LGHDT and CDR2 YNNKEL (reference sequence). The CDR3 runs 13 residues. The CDR3 loop reads CASSQRGPDTQYF. CDR3 DNA sequence: TGTGCCAGCAGCCAGAGGGGGCCAGATACGCAGTATTTT.

The V and J genes are TRBV10-2 and TRBJ1-1; D is unresolved. The germline V and J ends were trimmed by 2 bases and 0 bases, with 7 bases remaining between them. CDR3 length: 14 residues. The V gene's germline CDR1 is WSHSY and CDR2 SAAADI. The CDR3 bases are TGCGCCAGCAGTGAGCAGATCATGAACACTGAAGCTTTCTTT. The encoded protein is CASSEQIMNTEAFF.

This sequence joins TRBV3-1 (or the pseudogene TRBV3-2) and TRBJ2-7, with 7 bases lining up with TRBD1. The CDR3 is 14 amino acids. The ends lost 3 bases at V and 2 bases at J; junction bases unmatched: 4. Per the germline V gene, CDR1 is LGHDT and CDR2 is YNNKEL (reference sequence). In nucleotides, the CDR3 is TGTGCCAGCAGCCAGAGACAGGGCCCCTACGAGCAGTACTTC. Residues: CASSQRQGPYEQYF.